The T cell receptor beta chain under discussion was sequenced for a study of blood T cells in healthy people across ages. Study-wide findings and caveats: Underestimates were what the diversity estimates from one million T cells were considered to be.

Worth noting for this clonotype: As yet, its antigen is unknown.

With a J-beta primer mix and a sample-barcoded 5' primer, a second PCR ran roughly 6 to 11 cycles. Each CDR3 protein gets one entry after TCRdb re-called the 5' RACE reads with MiXCR. This repertoire shows about 970,000 distinct CDR3 sequences, about 51% found once; its top ten account for about 21%. Whenever a sample was processed, at least 6.5 million PBMCs were isolated. V lost 2 bases and J lost 6, with 13 bases in between. The germline V gene encodes CDR1 SQVTM and CDR2 ANQGSEA. The CDR3 is made up of 13 amino acids. Sequencing used blood. This chain uses TRBV29-1 with TRBJ1-1; D is possibly TRBD1 (6 bases). This sequence originates from an older woman in good health. For the CDR3, the DNA is TGCAGCGTTGAAACACAGGGTGCTCCTGAAGCTTTCTTT. The encoded protein is CSVETQGAPEAFF.